This T cell receptor beta chain was sequenced in a study of technical replicates of blood from a few donors. Repertoires were generated with immunoSEQ multiplex PCR, while TCRdb's copy carries only in-frame clones and drops some. The table records approximately 89,000 clones, around 94% of them present only once. The junction had 6 bases not matched to a gene; V was cut back by 5 bases and J by 5 bases. This CDR3 has 13 residues. Germline loops: CDR1 SGHRS, CDR2 YFSETQ. The chain recombines TRBV5-1 with TRBJ2-7; 8 bases map to TRBD1. The receptor's source is a human donor in good health. Sequenced material: T cells isolated from PBMCs. The DNA of the CDR3 is TGCGCCAGCAGACGGACAGGGTCGAACGAGCAGTACTTC. It codes for CASRRTGSNEQYF. Full variable domain (outside the CDR3, taken from reference TRBV5-1 and TRBJ2-7): KAGVTQTPRYLIKTRGQQVTLSCSPISGHRSVSWYQQTPGQGLQFLFEYFSETQRNKGNFPGRFSGRQFSNSRSEMNVSTLELGDSALYLCASRRTGSNEQYFGPGTRLTVT.